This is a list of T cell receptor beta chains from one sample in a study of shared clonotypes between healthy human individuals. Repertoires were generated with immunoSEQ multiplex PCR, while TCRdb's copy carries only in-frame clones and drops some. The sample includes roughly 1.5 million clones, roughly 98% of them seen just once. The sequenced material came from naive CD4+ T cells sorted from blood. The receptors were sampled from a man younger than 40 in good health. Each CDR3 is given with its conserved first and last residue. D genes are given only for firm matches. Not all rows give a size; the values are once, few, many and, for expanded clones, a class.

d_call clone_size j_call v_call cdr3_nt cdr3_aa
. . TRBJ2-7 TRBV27 TGTGCCAGCAGTTTACAAGGACAGAGCTTGCAGTACTTC CASSLQGQSLQYF
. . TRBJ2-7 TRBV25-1 TGTGCCAGCAGTCGGGGGACTTTTCCTATCTCCTACGAGCAGTACTTC CASSRGTFPISYEQYF
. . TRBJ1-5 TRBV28 TGTGCCACACACGGCGGGACGTATCAGCCCCAGCATTTT CATHGGTYQPQHF
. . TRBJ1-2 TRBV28 TGTGCCAGCAGTTCAGAGCCAGGGGACTATGGCTACACCTTC CASSSEPGDYGYTF
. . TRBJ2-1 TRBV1 TGCACCAGCAGCCAAGATCTGGCTAGCGGGAGTCTTGGTGAGCAGTTCTTC CTSSQDLASGSLGEQFF
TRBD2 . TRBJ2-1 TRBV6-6 TGTGCCAGCATGGGGCTAGCGGGACTTAGAAATGAGCAGTTCTTC CASMGLAGLRNEQFF
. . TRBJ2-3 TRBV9 TGTGCCAGCAGCGTAGTAGGCGGTACGCAGTATTTT CASSVVGGTQYF
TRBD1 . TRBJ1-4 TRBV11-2 TGTGCCAGCAGCGGTATCCGGACAGGAGGAAATGAAAAACTGTTTTTT CASSGIRTGGNEKLFF
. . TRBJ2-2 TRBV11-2 TGTGCCAGCAGCTTGCGGGGAAACACCGGGGAGCTGTTTTTT CASSLRGNTGELFF
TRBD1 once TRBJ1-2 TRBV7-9 TGTGCCAGCAGCCCCCGACAGGGGGGAGGTAGATATGGCTACACCTTC CASSPRQGGGRYGYTF
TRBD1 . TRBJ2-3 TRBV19 TGTGCCACCACCGGGACAGGGGGCACAGATACGCAGTATTTT CATTGTGGTDTQYF
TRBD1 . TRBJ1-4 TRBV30 TGTGCCTGGAGTACCGACCACAGGGGCCTTCGAGAAAAACTGTTTTTT CAWSTDHRGLREKLFF
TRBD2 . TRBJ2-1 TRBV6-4 TGTGCCAGCAGACCCGAGGGGCTAGCGGGCGCAAACTCCTACAATGAGCAGTTCTTC CASRPEGLAGANSYNEQFF
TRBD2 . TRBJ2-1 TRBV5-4 TGTGCCGAAGGAACGGGAGGGCTGTATGAGCAGTTCTTC CAEGTGGLYEQFF
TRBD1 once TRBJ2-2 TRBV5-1 TGCGCCAGCAGCTGGAGGACAGGTTGGGAAAACACCGGGGAGCTGTTTTTT CASSWRTGWENTGELFF
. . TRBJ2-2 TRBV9 TGTGCCAGCAGCGTAGGGGTTTTGGGCGGGGAGCTGTTTTTT CASSVGVLGGELFF
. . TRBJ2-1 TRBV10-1 TGCGCCAGCAGTGAAGGCAATGAGCAGTTCTTC CASSEGNEQFF
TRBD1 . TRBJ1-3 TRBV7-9 TGTGCCAGCAGCACGGACAGGAACTCTGGAAACACCATATATTTT CASSTDRNSGNTIYF
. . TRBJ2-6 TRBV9 TGTGCCAGCAGCGCTAAGGGGGGAATCGGGGCCAACGTCCTGACTTTC CASSAKGGIGANVLTF
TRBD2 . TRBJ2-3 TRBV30 TGTGCCTGGACTCCAGATGGGGCGGGAGGGGCCACAGATACGCAGTATTTT CAWTPDGAGGATDTQYF
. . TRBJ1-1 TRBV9 TGTGCCAGCAGCGCCAAAAGGAGTTGGGAGGAATCGGGGGGTACCCTTGAAGCTTTCTTT CASSAKRSWEESGGTLEAFF
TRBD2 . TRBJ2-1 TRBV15 TGTGCCACCAGCAGAGATCTGGGAGCGGGAGTAAGGAATGAGCAGTTCTTC CATSRDLGAGVRNEQFF
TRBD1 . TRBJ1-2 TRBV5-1 TGCGCCAGCAGCTTGACAGGACAGGGAGCTGGCTACACCTTC CASSLTGQGAGYTF
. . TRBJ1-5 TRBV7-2 TGTGCCAGCAGCTTAGTCCTCGACAGGTCCTATCAGCCCCAGCATTTT CASSLVLDRSYQPQHF
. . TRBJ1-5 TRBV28 TGTGCCAGCAGTTTAGGGGTGCACAGATCTTATAGCAATCAGCCCCAGCATTTT CASSLGVHRSYSNQPQHF
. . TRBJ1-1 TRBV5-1 TGCGCCAGCAGCTTGGTTGGGGACGGGAACACTGAAGCTTTCTTT CASSLVGDGNTEAFF
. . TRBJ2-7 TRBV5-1 TGCGCCAGCAGCTTGGACCTCCTGCTTAACTACGAGCAGTACTTC CASSLDLLLNYEQYF
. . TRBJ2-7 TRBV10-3 TGTGCCATCAGTGAGCAGGGGACCTACGTGCACTTC CAISEQGTYVHF
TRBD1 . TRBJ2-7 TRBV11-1 TGTGCCAGCAGCGTAACAGGGGCCTACGAGCAGTACTTC CASSVTGAYEQYF
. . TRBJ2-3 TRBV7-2 TGTGCCAGCAGCACAACAAGGGGTGCAGATACGCAGTATTTT CASSTTRGADTQYF
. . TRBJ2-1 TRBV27 TGTGCCAGCAGACGGTTTAGTGGGAGTTCCTACAATGAGCAGTTCTTC CASRRFSGSSYNEQFF
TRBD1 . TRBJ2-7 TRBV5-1 TGCGCCAGCAGCTTGGGGGCAGGGGGCTCCTCCTACGAGCAGTACTTC CASSLGAGGSSYEQYF
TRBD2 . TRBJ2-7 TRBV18 TGTGCCAGCTCACCACGCAAGACTAGCGGTTCCTACGAGCAGTACTTC CASSPRKTSGSYEQYF
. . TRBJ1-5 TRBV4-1 TGCGCCAGCAGCCAAGATCTGTTAACACGCGAGCCCCAGCATTTT CASSQDLLTREPQHF
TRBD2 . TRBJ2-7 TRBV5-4 TGTGCCAGCAGCTCCGGGACTAGCGGATACGAGCAGTACTTC CASSSGTSGYEQYF
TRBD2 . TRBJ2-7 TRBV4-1 TGCGCCAGCAGCCAAATACTAGCGGGAGTTTCCTACGAGCAGTACTTC CASSQILAGVSYEQYF
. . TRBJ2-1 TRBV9 TGTGCCAGCAGCGTGGGAGGAGCCTACAATGAGCAGTTCTTC CASSVGGAYNEQFF
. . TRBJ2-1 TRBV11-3 TGTGCCAGCAGCTCCATTAAGGGGGGCGGGATGGGTTACAATGAGCAGTTCTTC CASSSIKGGGMGYNEQFF
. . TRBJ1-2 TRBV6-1 TGTGCCAGCAGTGAAGGTGTCAGGTTCGGCTACACCTTC CASSEGVRFGYTF
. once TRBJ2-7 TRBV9 TGTGCCAGCAGCTCGCGGGGCAGCGGCTCCTACGAGCAGTACTTC CASSSRGSGSYEQYF
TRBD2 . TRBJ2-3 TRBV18 TGTGCCAGCTCACTACTACCTAGCGGGAGAGGCCCTAGCACAGATACGCAGTATTTT CASSLLPSGRGPSTDTQYF
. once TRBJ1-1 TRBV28 TGTGCCAGCAGTTTATTGGGGGGCTGGGGGACTGAAGCTTTCTTT CASSLLGGWGTEAFF
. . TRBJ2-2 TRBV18 TGTGCCAGCTCATCCCTCGTAAGGATACCGAACACCGGGGAGCTGTTTTTT CASSSLVRIPNTGELFF
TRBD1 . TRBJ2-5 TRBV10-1 TGCGCCAGCAGTGGGGGGACAGTCCAAGAGACCCAGTACTTC CASSGGTVQETQYF
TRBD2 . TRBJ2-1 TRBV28 TGTGCCAGCGGGGGACTAGCGGGGCCCCACAATGAGCAGTTCTTC CASGGLAGPHNEQFF
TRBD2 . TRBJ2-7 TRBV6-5 TGTGCCAGCAGAAGCGGGAGTCGATTCTACGAGCAGTACTTC CASRSGSRFYEQYF
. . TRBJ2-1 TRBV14 TGTGCCAGCAGCCGTAGCGTACTAACCTACAATGAGCAGTTCTTC CASSRSVLTYNEQFF
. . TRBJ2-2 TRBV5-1 TGCGCCAGCAGCTTGTATGCAGGAAACACCGGGGAGCTGTTTTTT CASSLYAGNTGELFF
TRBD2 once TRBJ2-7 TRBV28 TGTGCCAGCAGTCCGGTACTAGCGGCGAAGAGTTACGAGCAGTACTTC CASSPVLAAKSYEQYF
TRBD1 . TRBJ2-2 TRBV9 TGTGCCAGCAGCGTAAGGGGGCGCCAGACCGGGGAGCTGTTTTTT CASSVRGRQTGELFF
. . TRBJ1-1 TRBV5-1 TGCGCCAGCAGCTTGGTTGGGCTATCTGAAGCTTTCTTT CASSLVGLSEAFF
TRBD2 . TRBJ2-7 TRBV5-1 TGCGCCAGCAGCCCGGGACTAGCGGGAGGCGAGCAGTACTTC CASSPGLAGGEQYF
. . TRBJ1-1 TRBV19 TGTGCCAGTAGTATATTGGGAGGGATGAACACTGAAGCTTTCTTT CASSILGGMNTEAFF
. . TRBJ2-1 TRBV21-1 TGTGCCAGCAGTTTGACTAGCGCGAACAATGAGCAGTTCTTC CASSLTSANNEQFF